These T cell receptor beta chains were read from a single sample in a study of blood T cell repertoires in COVID-19. Assay used: immunoSEQ multiplex PCR; TCRdb lists only in-frame clones, some missing. The sample includes some 21,000 clones, 75% to 90% seen only once; the top ten take approximately 17%. The sample was peripheral blood. These receptors came from a man between 70 and 80 years old with active COVID-19. CDR3s include the opening cysteine and the closing phenylalanine or tryptophan. Fields, in order: V gene, D gene, J gene, clone size, CDR3 protein, CDR3 DNA. D genes are given only for firm matches. A clone size is listed for some rows: how often the clone was seen (once, few, many), or a class if it is expanded.

V: TRBV3-1/TRBV3-2
D: .
J: TRBJ2-1
size: .
CDR3: CASSYPGQKRNEQFF
DNA: TGTGCCAGCAGCTACCCGGGACAAAAAAGAAATGAGCAGTTCTTC

V: TRBV6-5
D: TRBD1
J: TRBJ1-2
size: .
CDR3: CASSWGAGGRYGYTF
DNA: TGTGCCAGCAGTTGGGGGGCAGGGGGCCGCTATGGCTACACCTTC

V: TRBV6-4
D: .
J: TRBJ1-1
size: once
CDR3: CASGREMGTEAFF
DNA: TGTGCCAGCGGAAGGGAGATGGGCACTGAAGCTTTCTTT

V: TRBV24-1
D: .
J: TRBJ1-5
size: .
CDR3: CATSAGDQPQHF
DNA: TGTGCCACCAGCGCAGGGGATCAGCCCCAGCATTTT

V: TRBV6-2/TRBV6-3
D: TRBD1
J: TRBJ2-6
size: .
CDR3: CASSYGTGTGANVLTF
DNA: TGTGCCAGCAGTTACGGGACAGGGACTGGGGCCAACGTCCTGACTTTC

V: TRBV4-2
D: .
J: TRBJ1-4
size: .
CDR3: CASSPWTNNEKLFF
DNA: TGTGCCAGCAGCCCCTGGACTAATAATGAAAAACTGTTTTTT

V: TRBV23-1
D: .
J: TRBJ2-5
size: .
CDR3: CASSQGGRDPDGETQYF
DNA: TGCGCCAGCAGTCAAGGGGGCCGGGACCCCGACGGGGAGACCCAGTACTTC

V: TRBV6-1
D: .
J: TRBJ1-2
size: .
CDR3: CASSERRGVNYGYTF
DNA: TGTGCCAGCAGTGAACGACGGGGTGTTAACTATGGCTACACCTTC

V: TRBV29-1
D: .
J: TRBJ1-2
size: .
CDR3: CSVEVERETDYGYTF
DNA: TGCAGCGTTGAAGTGGAGCGGGAGACGGACTATGGCTACACCTTC

V: TRBV18
D: .
J: TRBJ1-6
size: .
CDR3: CASSPRSVGVDNSPLHF
DNA: TGTGCCAGCTCACCGCGATCTGTCGGGGTAGATAATTCACCCCTCCACTTT

V: TRBV20-1
D: TRBD2
J: TRBJ2-3
size: once
CDR3: CSASGLAGVGTQYF
DNA: TGCAGTGCTAGTGGACTAGCGGGGGTCGGTACGCAGTATTTT

V: TRBV28
D: .
J: TRBJ2-1
size: .
CDR3: CASSFPRMVEFF
DNA: TGTGCCAGCAGTTTCCCTAGGATGGTTGAGTTCTTC

V: TRBV6-4
D: TRBD2
J: TRBJ2-3
size: .
CDR3: CASSGGAKDTQYF
DNA: TGTGCCAGCTCGGGGGGGGCCAAGGATACGCAGTATTTT

V: TRBV4-1
D: TRBD1
J: TRBJ1-5
size: .
CDR3: CASSQKPRDRLIYSNQPQHF
DNA: TGCGCCAGCAGCCAAAAACCCCGGGACAGGCTAATTTATAGCAATCAGCCCCAGCATTTT

V: TRBV5-6
D: .
J: TRBJ2-7
size: .
CDR3: CASSLRSTTCYF
DNA: TGTGCCAGCAGCTTACGCTCTACTACCTGCTACTTC

V: TRBV25-1
D: TRBD1
J: TRBJ1-1
size: few
CDR3: CASSGGQQAFF
DNA: TGTGCCAGCAGTGGGGGACAGCAAGCTTTCTTT

V: TRBV5-1
D: TRBD2
J: TRBJ2-2
size: .
CDR3: CASSLDSSGRTRGTGELFF
DNA: TGCGCCAGCAGCTTGGATAGTAGCGGGAGGACCCGTGGCACCGGGGAGCTGTTTTTT

V: TRBV3-1/TRBV3-2
D: .
J: TRBJ2-5
size: .
CDR3: CASRQSSAGETQYF
DNA: TGTGCCAGCAGACAAAGTAGCGCGGGTGAGACCCAGTACTTC

V: TRBV7-2
D: .
J: TRBJ2-5
size: once
CDR3: CASSSQGPPGAQYF
DNA: TGTGCCAGCAGCTCGCAGGGGCCACCAGGGGCCCAGTACTTC

V: TRBV9
D: TRBD1
J: TRBJ1-1
size: once
CDR3: CASSAPQQGIDTEAFF
DNA: TGTGCCAGCAGCGCACCCCAACAGGGGATCGACACTGAAGCTTTCTTT

V: TRBV4-1
D: .
J: TRBJ1-3
size: .
CDR3: CASSLAGFTGNTIYF
DNA: TGCGCCAGCAGCCTTGCGGGATTTACTGGAAACACCATATATTTT

V: TRBV15
D: TRBD2
J: TRBJ2-3
size: .
CDR3: CATSRDGAGDTDTQYF
DNA: TGTGCCACCAGCAGAGACGGGGCGGGGGACACAGATACGCAGTATTTT

V: TRBV6-1
D: .
J: TRBJ1-2
size: few
CDR3: CASSEFQGVGWETF
DNA: TGTGCCAGCAGTGAGTTTCAAGGGGTAGGATGGGAAACCTTC

V: TRBV9
D: TRBD2
J: TRBJ2-2
size: once
CDR3: CASSVDGGDRRTGELFF
DNA: TGTGCCAGCAGCGTAGACGGGGGGGATCGGAGAACCGGGGAGCTGTTTTTT

V: TRBV7-8
D: TRBD1
J: TRBJ1-5
size: .
CDR3: CASSLAETGAQPQHF
DNA: TGTGCCAGCAGCCTGGCCGAAACAGGGGCTCAGCCCCAGCATTTT

V: TRBV27
D: TRBD2
J: TRBJ2-1
size: .
CDR3: CASSPPGLAVSYNEQFF
DNA: TGTGCCAGCAGTCCTCCGGGACTAGCGGTTTCCTACAATGAGCAGTTCTTC

V: TRBV27
D: .
J: TRBJ1-6
size: .
CDR3: CASSLWGGLNNSPLHF
DNA: TGTGCCAGCAGTTTATGGGGAGGGTTGAATAATTCACCCCTCCACTTT

V: TRBV5-6
D: .
J: TRBJ2-1
size: .
CDR3: CASSLYGQINEQFF
DNA: TGTGCCAGCAGCCTCTACGGACAAATCAATGAGCAGTTCTTC

V: TRBV27
D: .
J: TRBJ1-1
size: .
CDR3: CAIRREHTEAFF
DNA: TGTGCCATAAGGCGGGAACACACTGAAGCTTTCTTT

V: TRBV30
D: .
J: TRBJ1-6
size: .
CDR3: CAWTQSSQGSPLHF
DNA: TGTGCCTGGACCCAATCCTCACAGGGATCACCCCTCCACTTT

V: TRBV11-2
D: TRBD2
J: TRBJ2-7
size: .
CDR3: CASSSSSGSWEQYF
DNA: TGTGCCAGCAGCTCTTCTAGCGGGAGCTGGGAGCAGTACTTC

V: TRBV30
D: .
J: TRBJ1-1
size: .
CDR3: CAWSADSLNTEAFF
DNA: TGTGCCTGGAGTGCCGACAGCCTGAACACTGAAGCTTTCTTT

V: TRBV7-2
D: .
J: TRBJ2-7
size: .
CDR3: CASSAVRGYEQYF
DNA: TGTGCCAGCAGCGCCGTTCGCGGCTACGAGCAGTACTTC

V: TRBV4-1
D: .
J: TRBJ2-1
size: .
CDR3: CASSQDQALEQFF
DNA: TGCGCCAGCAGCCAAGACCAGGCACTTGAGCAGTTCTTC

V: TRBV14
D: .
J: TRBJ1-4
size: .
CDR3: CASSQWGPEKLFF
DNA: TGTGCCAGCAGCCAATGGGGGCCGGAAAAACTGTTTTTT

V: TRBV11-3
D: TRBD1
J: TRBJ2-7
size: .
CDR3: CASSRSAGTGLVYEQYF
DNA: TGTGCCAGCAGTCGCAGTGCCGGGACAGGGTTGGTCTACGAGCAGTACTTC

V: TRBV27
D: TRBD2
J: TRBJ2-3
size: .
CDR3: CASSLSVAGGTDTQYF
DNA: TGTGCCAGCAGTTTATCTGTAGCGGGAGGCACAGATACGCAGTATTTT

V: TRBV29-1
D: TRBD2
J: TRBJ2-7
size: .
CDR3: CSGITGTSGRDYEQYF
DNA: TGCAGCGGCATAACCGGGACTAGCGGGAGGGACTACGAGCAGTACTTC

V: TRBV5-1
D: TRBD2
J: TRBJ2-5
size: once
CDR3: CASSLGTSGIQETQYF
DNA: TGCGCCAGCAGCCTTGGGACTAGCGGGATCCAAGAGACCCAGTACTTC

V: TRBV20-1
D: TRBD1
J: TRBJ1-4
size: .
CDR3: CSASSRGLREKLFF
DNA: TGCAGTGCTAGTAGCAGGGGGCTTCGGGAAAAACTGTTTTTT